The 6 T cell receptor beta chains in this list originate from one sample, sequenced in a study of blood T cell repertoires in COVID-19. The protocol was immunoSEQ multiplex PCR, while the TCRdb copy is restricted to in-frame clones and leaves out a portion. The table lists some 110,000 clones, roughly four fifths of them singletons. Sequenced sample: peripheral blood. All receptors derive from a man in his fifties with acute or convalescent COVID-19.

The chain employs TRBV10-1 and TRBJ2-1, with TRBD2 matching 9 bases. CDR3 length: 15 residues. V shed 3 bases, J shed 4 bases, and the junction held 4 bases outside the gene matches. Germline V CDR1 and CDR2: WNHNN, SYGVQD (reference sequence). In DNA, the CDR3 is TGCGCCAGCAGTGATTCTGCGGGGGGGTACAATGAGCAGTTCTTC. Translated, it gives CASSDSAGGYNEQFF.

This chain links TRBV12-3 or TRBV12-4 with TRBJ1-1, with D perhaps matching TRBD1 (5 bases). V dropped 6 bases and J dropped 4 bases, with 12 bases sitting between them. The CDR3 loop spans 13 amino acids. In DNA form, the CDR3 reads TGTGCCAGCAGCTGGACACGAAGCACTGAAGCTTTCTTT. Its translation is CASSWTRSTEAFF.

V is TRBV14 and J is TRBJ2-2, with no clear D. The CDR3 extends over 16 amino acids. Germline values: CDR1 SGHDN, CDR2 FVKESK. Trimming removed 0 bases at V and 1 base at J, with 9 bases between. The CDR3 region has the DNA TGTGCCAGCAGCCAAGATCTTGGCCGGAACACCGGGGAGCTGTTTTTT. The encoded protein is CASSQDLGRNTGELFF.

The V and J genes are TRBV11-2 and TRBJ2-7, with D perhaps TRBD2 (5 bases). Germline CDR1 reads SGHAT; CDR2 reads FQNNGV. The ends were cut back, 5 bases at V and 5 bases at J, with 16 bases in the middle. CDR3 size: 14 residues. As DNA, the CDR3 is TGTGCCAGCAGCCTGCGGACGGGGATCGACGAGCAGTACTTC. This encodes CASSLRTGIDEQYF. Variable domain in full (rest from reference TRBV11-2 and TRBJ2-7): EAGVAQSPRYKIIEKRQSVAFWCNPISGHATLYWYQQILGQGPKLLIQFQNNGVVDDSQLPKDRFSAERLKGVDSTLKIQPAKLEDSAVYLCASSLRTGIDEQYFGPGTRLTVT.

This clone has only a few counts. DNA of the CDR3: TGTGCCAGCAGCCTGACAAGCCGGTGGACTGAAGCTTTCTTT. This gives the protein CASSLTSRWTEAFF. This sequence joins TRBV5-6 and TRBJ1-1; D is uncertain. The CDR3 spans 14 residues. Trimming took off 4 bases at V and 5 bases at J, with 15 bases between the two ends. CDR1 is SGHDT and CDR2 is YYEEEE in the germline V gene.

The chain combines TRBV2 with TRBJ2-5; tentative D call: TRBD2 (5 bases). This CDR3 has 12 residues. Looked up from germline, CDR1 is SNHLY and CDR2 is FYNNEI. V was pared by 4 bases and J by 3 bases, with 6 bases between. The CDR3 protein is CASSAGKETQYF. The DNA of the CDR3 is TGTGCCAGCAGTGCGGGGAAAGAGACCCAGTACTTC.